This TCR beta chain was documented in a study of immune evolution from preneoplasia to lung adenocarcinoma. Study-level results: Normal lung had highest clonality; later lesions appeared denser, more diverse.

Worth noting for this clone: Its cognate antigen is unknown.

TCRdb's table, derived via immunoSEQ multiplex PCR, lists solely in-frame clones and lacks some. This table has fewer than 1,200 clones, about 82% appearing once. The source material was FFPE tissue from an adenomatous hyperplasia lung lesion. Subset meaning: atypical adenomatous hyperplasia (AAH), lung preneoplasia. The receptor's source is a person between 55 and 80 years old with lung adenocarcinoma.

This CDR3 is CATSRGGGLGNTIYF. CDR3 coding DNA: TGTGCCACCAGCAGAGGTGGGGGGCTTGGAAACACCATATATTTT. This sequence joins TRBV15 and TRBJ1-3; D is possibly TRBD1 (6 bases). The germline V gene has CDR1 LNHNV and CDR2 YYDKDF (reference sequence). The germline V and J ends were trimmed by 1 base and 3 bases, with 10 bases remaining between them. The length of the CDR3 is 15 residues.